Below, one TCR beta chain is given with its context. Its target is unknown. There are 16 residues in the CDR3. Germline-derived CDR1 and CDR2 are MDHEN and SYDVKM. This specimen comes from a study of T cells expressing NK-cell markers. Study-level information: Seven donors tested HCMV-seropositive and one tested seronegative among the eight sequenced.

Study conclusions and caveats: Clarity on HCMV specificity was lacking for the expanded NKG2C+ T cell clones. Researchers report these clonotypes also headed the CD3+CD56-NKG2C+ fraction in several donors.

UMIs were included in TCR beta cDNA generated by 5'RACE template switching. TCRdb re-analyzed the 5' RACE reads; it lists each CDR3 protein once, without DNA. Its clone listing holds 550,000 to 600,000 distinct CDR3 sequences. The receptor was isolated from a man aged 18 to 35 in good health. V gene TRBV28 combines with J gene TRBJ2-1; TCRdb gives TRBD2 as the D gene, but with no DNA this cannot be confirmed. Sequencing was performed on blood T cells: a sorted CD56 or NKG2C T cell subset, CD4+ or CD8+ T cells, or bulk PBMC T cells (not recorded which). CDR3: CASSFTWPSGANEQFF.